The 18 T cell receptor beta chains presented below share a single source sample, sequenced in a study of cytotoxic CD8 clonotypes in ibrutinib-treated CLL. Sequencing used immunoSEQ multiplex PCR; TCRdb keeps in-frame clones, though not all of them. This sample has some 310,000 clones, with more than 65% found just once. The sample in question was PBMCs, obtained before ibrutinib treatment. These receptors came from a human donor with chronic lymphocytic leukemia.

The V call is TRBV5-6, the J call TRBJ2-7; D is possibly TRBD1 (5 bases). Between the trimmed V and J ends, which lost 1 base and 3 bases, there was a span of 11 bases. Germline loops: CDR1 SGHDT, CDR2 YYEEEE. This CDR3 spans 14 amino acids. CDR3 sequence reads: CASSLPTRDYEQYF. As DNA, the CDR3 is TGTGCCAGCAGCTTGCCTACCAGGGACTACGAGCAGTACTTC.

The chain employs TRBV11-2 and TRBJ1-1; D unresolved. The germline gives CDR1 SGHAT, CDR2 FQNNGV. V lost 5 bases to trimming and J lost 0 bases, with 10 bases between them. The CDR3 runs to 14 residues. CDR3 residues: CASSQNILNTEAFF. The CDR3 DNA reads TGTGCCAGCAGCCAAAACATATTGAACACTGAAGCTTTCTTT.

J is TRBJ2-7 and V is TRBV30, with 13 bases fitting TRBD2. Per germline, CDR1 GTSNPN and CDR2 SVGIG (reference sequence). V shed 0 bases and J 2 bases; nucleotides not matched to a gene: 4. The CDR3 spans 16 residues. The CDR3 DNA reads TGTGCCTGGAGTGTACGGGGACTAGCGGGAACCTACGAGCAGTACTTC. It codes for CAWSVRGLAGTYEQYF.

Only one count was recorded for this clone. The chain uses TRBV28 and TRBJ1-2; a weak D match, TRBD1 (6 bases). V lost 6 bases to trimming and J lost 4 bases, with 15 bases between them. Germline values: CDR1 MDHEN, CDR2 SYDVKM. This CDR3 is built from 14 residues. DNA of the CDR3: TGTGCCAGCAGCCACCCACAGGGTACCTATGGCTACACCTTC. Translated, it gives CASSHPQGTYGYTF.

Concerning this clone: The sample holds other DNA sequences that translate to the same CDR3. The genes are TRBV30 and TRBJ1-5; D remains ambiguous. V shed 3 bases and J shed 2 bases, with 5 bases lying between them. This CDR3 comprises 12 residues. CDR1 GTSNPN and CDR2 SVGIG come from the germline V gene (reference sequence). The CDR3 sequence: CAWSPGNQPQHF. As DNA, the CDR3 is TGTGCCTGGAGCCCAGGCAATCAGCCCCAGCATTTT.

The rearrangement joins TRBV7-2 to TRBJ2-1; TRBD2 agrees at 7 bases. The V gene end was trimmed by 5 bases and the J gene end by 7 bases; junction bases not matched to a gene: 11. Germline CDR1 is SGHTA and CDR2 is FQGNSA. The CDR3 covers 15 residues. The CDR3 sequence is CASSHSVGAGNEQFF. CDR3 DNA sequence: TGTGCCAGCAGCCATAGCGTAGGAGCGGGAAATGAGCAGTTCTTC.

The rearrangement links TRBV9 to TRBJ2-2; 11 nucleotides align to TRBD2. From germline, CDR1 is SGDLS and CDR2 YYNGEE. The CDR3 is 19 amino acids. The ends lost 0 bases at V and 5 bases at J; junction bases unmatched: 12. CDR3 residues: CASSVGIGLAGGLTGELFF. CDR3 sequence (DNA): TGTGCCAGCAGCGTAGGGATCGGCCTAGCGGGAGGTCTTACCGGGGAGCTGTTTTTT.

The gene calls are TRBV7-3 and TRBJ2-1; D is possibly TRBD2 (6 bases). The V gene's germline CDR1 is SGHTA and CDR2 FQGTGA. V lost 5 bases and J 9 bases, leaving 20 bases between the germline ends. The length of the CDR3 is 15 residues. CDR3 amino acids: CASSIYRAPGVEQFF. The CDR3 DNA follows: TGTGCCAGCAGCATATACCGGGCTCCGGGGGTTGAGCAGTTCTTC.

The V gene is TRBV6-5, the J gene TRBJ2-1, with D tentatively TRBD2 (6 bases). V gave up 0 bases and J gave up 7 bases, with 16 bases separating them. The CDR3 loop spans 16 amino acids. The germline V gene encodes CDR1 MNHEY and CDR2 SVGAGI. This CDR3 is CASSYSVSGVGNEQFF. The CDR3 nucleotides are TGTGCCAGCAGTTACTCGGTTTCGGGAGTGGGAAATGAGCAGTTCTTC.

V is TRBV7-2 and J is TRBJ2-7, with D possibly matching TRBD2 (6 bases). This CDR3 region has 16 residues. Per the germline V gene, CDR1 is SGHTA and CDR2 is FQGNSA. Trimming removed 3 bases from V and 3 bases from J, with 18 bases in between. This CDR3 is CASSFGLATRSYEQYF. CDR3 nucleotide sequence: TGTGCCAGCAGCTTTGGGCTAGCGACCCGGAGCTACGAGCAGTACTTC.

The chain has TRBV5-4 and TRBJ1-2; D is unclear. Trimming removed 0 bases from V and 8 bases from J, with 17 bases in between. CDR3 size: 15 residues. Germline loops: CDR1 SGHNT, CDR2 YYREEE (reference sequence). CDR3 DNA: TGTGCCAGCAGCTTGGCATCTGTTGTAGGGCGCGGCTACACCTTC. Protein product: CASSLASVVGRGYTF. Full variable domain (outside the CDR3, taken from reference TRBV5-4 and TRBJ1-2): ETGVTQSPTHLIKTRGQQVTLRCSSQSGHNTVSWYQQALGQGPQFIFQYYREEENGRGNFPPRFSGLQFPNYSSELNVNALELDDSALYLCASSLASVVGRGYTFGSGTRLTVV.

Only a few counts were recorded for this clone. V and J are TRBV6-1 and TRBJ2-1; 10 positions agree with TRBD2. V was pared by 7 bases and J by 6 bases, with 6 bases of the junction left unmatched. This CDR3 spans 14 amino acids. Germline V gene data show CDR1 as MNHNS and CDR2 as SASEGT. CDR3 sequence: CASTIAGGLNEQFF. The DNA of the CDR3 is TGTGCCAGCACTATAGCGGGAGGCCTCAATGAGCAGTTCTTC.

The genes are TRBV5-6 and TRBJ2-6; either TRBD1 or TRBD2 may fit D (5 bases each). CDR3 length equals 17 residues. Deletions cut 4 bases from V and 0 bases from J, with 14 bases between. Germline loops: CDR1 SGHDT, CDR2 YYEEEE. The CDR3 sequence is CASSGRLGTSGANVLTF. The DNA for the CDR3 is TGTGCCAGCAGCGGGAGACTCGGGACCTCTGGGGCCAACGTCCTGACTTTC.

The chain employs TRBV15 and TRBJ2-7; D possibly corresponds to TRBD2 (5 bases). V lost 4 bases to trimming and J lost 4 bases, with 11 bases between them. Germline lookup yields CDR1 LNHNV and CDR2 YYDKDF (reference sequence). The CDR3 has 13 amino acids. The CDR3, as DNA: TGTGCCACCAGCACGGGGAGTCAATACGAGCAGTACTTC. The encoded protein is CATSTGSQYEQYF.

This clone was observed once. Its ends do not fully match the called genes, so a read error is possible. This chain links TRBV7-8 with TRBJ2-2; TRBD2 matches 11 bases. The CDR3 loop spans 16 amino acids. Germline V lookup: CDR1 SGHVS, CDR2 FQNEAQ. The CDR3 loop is CASSLAGGLYTGELFF. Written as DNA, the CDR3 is TGTGCCAGCAGCCTAGCGGGAGGCCTTTACACCGGGGAGCTGTTTTTT.

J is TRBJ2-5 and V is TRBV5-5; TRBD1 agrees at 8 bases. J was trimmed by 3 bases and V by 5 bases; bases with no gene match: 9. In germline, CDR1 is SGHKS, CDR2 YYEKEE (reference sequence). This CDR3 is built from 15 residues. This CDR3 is CASRMQGAREETQYF. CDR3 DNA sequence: TGTGCCAGCAGAATGCAGGGGGCTAGGGAAGAGACCCAGTACTTC. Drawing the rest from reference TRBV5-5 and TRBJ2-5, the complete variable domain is DAGVTQSPTHLIKTRGQQVTLRCSPISGHKSVSWYQQVLGQGPQFIFQYYEKEERGRGNFPDRFSARQFPNYSSELNVNALLLGDSALYLCASRMQGAREETQYFGPGTRLLVL.

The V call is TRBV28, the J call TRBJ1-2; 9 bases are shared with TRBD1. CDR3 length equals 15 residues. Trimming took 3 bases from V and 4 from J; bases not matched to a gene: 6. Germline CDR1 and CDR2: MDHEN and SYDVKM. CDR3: CASSFGDRVGYGYTF. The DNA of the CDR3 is TGTGCCAGCAGTTTTGGGGACAGGGTAGGCTATGGCTACACCTTC.

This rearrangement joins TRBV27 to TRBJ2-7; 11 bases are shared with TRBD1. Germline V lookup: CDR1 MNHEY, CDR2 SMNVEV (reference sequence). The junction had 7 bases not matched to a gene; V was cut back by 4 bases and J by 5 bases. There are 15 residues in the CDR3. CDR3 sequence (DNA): TGTGCCAGCAGTTACCGCCGGGACAGGGGGAACGAGCAGTACTTC. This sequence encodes CASSYRRDRGNEQYF.